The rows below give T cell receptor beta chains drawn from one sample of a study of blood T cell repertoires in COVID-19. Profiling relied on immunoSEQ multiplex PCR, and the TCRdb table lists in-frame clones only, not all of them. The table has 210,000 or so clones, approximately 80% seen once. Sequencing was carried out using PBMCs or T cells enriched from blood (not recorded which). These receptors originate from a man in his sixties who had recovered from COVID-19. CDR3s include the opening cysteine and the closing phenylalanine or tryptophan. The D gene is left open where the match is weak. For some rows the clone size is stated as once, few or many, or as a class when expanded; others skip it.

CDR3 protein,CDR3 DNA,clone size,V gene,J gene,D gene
CASSNPLRGDTGELFF,TGTGCCAGCAGCAACCCCTTACGGGGGGACACCGGGGAGCTGTTTTTT,.,TRBV7-3,TRBJ2-2,TRBD2
CASSFSRSGNTIYF,TGTGCCAGCAGCTTTTCCCGCTCTGGAAACACCATATATTTT,.,TRBV11-1,TRBJ1-3,.
CAISLTDTNYGYTF,TGTGCCATCAGCCTGACAGATACTAACTATGGCTACACCTTC,.,TRBV10-3,TRBJ1-2,.
CASSHAQGSQHF,TGTGCCAGCAGTCACGCGCAGGGGAGTCAGCATTTT,.,TRBV7-9,TRBJ1-5,.
CASSSGTRKNIQYF,TGTGCCAGCAGCAGCGGGACAAGGAAAAACATTCAGTACTTC,.,TRBV7-2,TRBJ2-4,.
CSVATSGGADTQYF,TGCAGCGTGGCGACTAGCGGGGGGGCAGATACGCAGTATTTT,few,TRBV29-1,TRBJ2-3,TRBD2
CASSHTGLGGYTF,TGTGCCAGCAGCCACACAGGGTTAGGTGGCTACACCTTC,.,TRBV7-2,TRBJ1-2,.
CASKQTGSTDTQYF,TGTGCCAGCAAGCAGACGGGGAGCACAGATACGCAGTATTTT,few,TRBV6-5,TRBJ2-3,.
CATSGLDRYYGYTF,TGTGCCACCAGTGGCCTCGACAGATACTATGGCTACACCTTC,few,TRBV24-1,TRBJ1-2,.
CASVGQMNSPLHF,TGTGCCAGCGTAGGACAGATGAATTCACCCCTCCACTTT,.,TRBV6-5,TRBJ1-6,.
CASSFTRDNEQFF,TGTGCCAGCAGCTTTACGCGGGACAATGAGCAGTTCTTC,.,TRBV7-2,TRBJ2-1,.
CASSPSGLYTQYF,TGTGCCAGCAGTCCATCGGGACTTTATACGCAGTATTTT,.,TRBV27,TRBJ2-3,.
CASNLLDRGAGYTF,TGTGCCAGCAATCTTTTAGACAGGGGGGCTGGCTACACCTTC,few,TRBV2,TRBJ1-2,TRBD1
CASSSRDSGYEKLFF,TGTGCCAGCAGCTCTCGGGACAGTGGCTACGAAAAACTGTTTTTT,.,TRBV11-2,TRBJ1-4,TRBD1
CASTSRLAVETQYF,TGTGCCAGCACCTCCCGACTAGCGGTAGAGACCCAGTACTTC,.,TRBV3-1/TRBV3-2,TRBJ2-5,TRBD2
CASSLTGASGNTIYF,TGCGCCAGCAGCTTGACAGGAGCCTCTGGAAACACCATATATTTT,.,TRBV5-1,TRBJ1-3,.
CASSSSDRGLNTIYF,TGTGCCAGCAGCTCTTCAGACAGGGGGCTAAACACCATATATTTT,.,TRBV6-6,TRBJ1-3,TRBD1
CAISESPQNTEAFF,TGTGCCATCAGTGAATCCCCCCAGAACACTGAAGCTTTCTTT,.,TRBV10-3,TRBJ1-1,.
CASSPEAGRAEAFF,TGTGCCAGCAGCCCGGAGGCAGGGAGGGCTGAAGCTTTCTTT,.,TRBV5-5,TRBJ1-1,.
CATSDPTGKDQPQHF,TGTGCCACCAGTGATCCGACAGGGAAGGATCAGCCCCAGCATTTT,.,TRBV24-1,TRBJ1-5,TRBD1
CASSFATGAYEQYF,TGTGCCAGCAGCTTTGCTACAGGGGCTTACGAGCAGTACTTC,.,TRBV7-8,TRBJ2-7,TRBD1
CAWSKSDRSPLHF,TGTGCCTGGAGTAAGTCCGATCGGTCACCCCTCCACTTT,.,TRBV30,TRBJ1-6,.
CASSQADRANYGYTF,TGCGCCAGCAGCCAGGCGGACAGAGCTAACTATGGCTACACCTTC,once,TRBV4-1,TRBJ1-2,.
CASSTRGSPTREGFF,TGTGCCAGCAGCACTAGAGGCTCGCCCACTCGAGAGGGGTTCTTC,.,TRBV7-9,TRBJ2-1,.
CASSDSPTVAGGRNEQFF,TGTGCCAGCAGTGACTCTCCCACTGTAGCGGGGGGTAGGAATGAGCAGTTCTTC,.,TRBV6-4,TRBJ2-1,TRBD2
CASNRGGTEAFF,TGTGCCAGTAACAGGGGGGGCACTGAAGCTTTCTTT,.,TRBV19,TRBJ1-1,TRBD1